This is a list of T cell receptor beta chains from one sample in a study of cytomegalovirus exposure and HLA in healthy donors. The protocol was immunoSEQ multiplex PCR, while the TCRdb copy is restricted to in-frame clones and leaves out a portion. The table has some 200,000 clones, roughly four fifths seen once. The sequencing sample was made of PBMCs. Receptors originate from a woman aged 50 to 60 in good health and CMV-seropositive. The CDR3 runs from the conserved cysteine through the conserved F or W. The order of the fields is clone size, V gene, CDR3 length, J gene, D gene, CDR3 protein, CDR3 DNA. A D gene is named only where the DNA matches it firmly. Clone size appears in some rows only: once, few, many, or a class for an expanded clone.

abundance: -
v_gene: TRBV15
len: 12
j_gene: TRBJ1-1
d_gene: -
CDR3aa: CATSSLSGEAFF
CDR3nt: TGTGCCACCAGCAGCCTTTCGGGTGAAGCTTTCTTT

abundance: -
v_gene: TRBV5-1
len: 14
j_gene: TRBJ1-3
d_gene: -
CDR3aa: CASSLGGAGNTIYF
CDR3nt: TGCGCCAGCAGCTTGGGGGGGGCTGGAAACACCATATATTTT

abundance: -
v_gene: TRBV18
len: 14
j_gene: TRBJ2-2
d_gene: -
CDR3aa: CASSTSFDTGELFF
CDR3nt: TGTGCCAGCTCAACGAGTTTCGACACCGGGGAGCTGTTTTTT

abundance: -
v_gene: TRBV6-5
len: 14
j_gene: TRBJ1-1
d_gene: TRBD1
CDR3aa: CASSRGQGTTEAFF
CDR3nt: TGTGCCAGCAGTCGAGGACAGGGGACAACTGAAGCTTTCTTT

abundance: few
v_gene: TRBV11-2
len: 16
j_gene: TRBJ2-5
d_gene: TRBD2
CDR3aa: CASSFGRGGPPETQYF
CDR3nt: TGTGCCAGCAGCTTTGGTCGGGGGGGGCCTCCAGAGACCCAGTACTTC

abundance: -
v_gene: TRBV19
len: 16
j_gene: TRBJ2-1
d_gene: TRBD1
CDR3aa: CASSIRGPPIQSEQFF
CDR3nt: TGTGCCAGTAGTATCAGGGGGCCTCCAATCCAATCTGAGCAGTTCTTC

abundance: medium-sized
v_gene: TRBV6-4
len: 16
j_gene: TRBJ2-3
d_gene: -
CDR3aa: CASSDSAASTTDTQYF
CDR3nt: TGTGCCAGCAGTGACTCAGCGGCTAGTACGACAGATACGCAGTATTTT

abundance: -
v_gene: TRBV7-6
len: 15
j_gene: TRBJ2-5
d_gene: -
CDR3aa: CASSRIPGLLETQYF
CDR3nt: TGTGCCAGCAGCAGAATCCCGGGACTTTTAGAGACCCAGTACTTC

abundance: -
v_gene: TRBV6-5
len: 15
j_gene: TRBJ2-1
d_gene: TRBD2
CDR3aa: CASSYWRGGWNEQFF
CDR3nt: TGTGCCAGCAGTTACTGGCGGGGGGGCTGGAATGAGCAGTTCTTC

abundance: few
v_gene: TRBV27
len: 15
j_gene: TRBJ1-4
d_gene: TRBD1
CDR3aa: CASSPYRGRGEKLFF
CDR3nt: TGTGCCAGCAGTCCCTACAGGGGGCGTGGGGAAAAACTGTTTTTT

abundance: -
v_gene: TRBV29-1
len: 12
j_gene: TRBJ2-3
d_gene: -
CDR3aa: CSTEGGTDTQYF
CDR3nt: TGCAGCACCGAAGGAGGAACAGATACGCAGTATTTT

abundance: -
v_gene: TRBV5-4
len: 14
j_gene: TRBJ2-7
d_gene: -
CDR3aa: CASSLGAPSYEQYF
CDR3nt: TGTGCCAGCAGCTTAGGAGCCCCCTCCTACGAGCAGTACTTC

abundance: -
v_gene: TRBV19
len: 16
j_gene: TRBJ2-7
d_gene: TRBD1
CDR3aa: CASSAHIRGSSYEQYF
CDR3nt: TGTGCCAGTAGTGCCCATATCAGGGGGTCCTCCTACGAGCAGTACTTC

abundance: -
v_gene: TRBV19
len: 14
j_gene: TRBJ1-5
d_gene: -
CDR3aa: CASSMEQDNQPQHF
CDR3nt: TGTGCCAGTAGTATGGAACAGGACAATCAGCCCCAGCATTTT